This TCR beta chain was sequenced during a study of shared clonotypes between healthy human individuals. In the naive CD8 group, cells lacked CD45RO and were positively selected for CCR7, so terminally differentiated effector memory CD45RA+ cells were left out. The repertoire was sequenced with immunoSEQ multiplex PCR; TCRdb's copy has only in-frame clones and lacks some. This table holds fewer than 700,000 clones, 95% found once. V lost 3 bases and J lost 9, with 19 bases in between. Germline CDR1 is SGDLS and CDR2 is YYNGEE. The CDR3 loop spans 15 amino acids. This chain connects TRBV9 to TRBJ2-1; tentatively, D is TRBD1 (7 bases). This TCR came from a young woman in good health. The source material was naive CD8+ T cells sorted from blood. Here the CDR3 DNA reads TGTGCCAGCAGCGCTCGACAGGGAGGTAGTAGTGAGCAGTTCTTC. Translating it yields CASSARQGGSSEQFF.